This T cell receptor beta chain was recovered during a study of blood T cell repertoires in COVID-19. Study overall: The United States, Italy and Spain were the sources of the acute and convalescent COVID-19 samples. From T cells, B-cell-depleted T cells, or PBMCs came the material, which was cDNA or gDNA.

The V and J ends lost 6 bases and 7 bases, in that order; junction bases with no gene match: 7. The CDR3 runs to 15 residues. Germline V lookup: CDR1 MNHEY, CDR2 SMNVEV (reference sequence). As originally analysed: Amplification from reference gene primers served as the basis for estimated nucleated cell counts. This table comes from immunoSEQ multiplex PCR, and its TCRdb copy is limited to in-frame clones, with some not included. That table is the source of V, J and clone size, and D and trimming were worked out from the DNA. Of 80,000 to 100,000 clones detected, 82% appear once; the ten largest clones hold 11%.

The clonotype originates from a man between 65 and 79 years old with active or convalescent COVID-19. What was sequenced was peripheral blood. The V gene is TRBV27, the J gene TRBJ2-1; 12 nucleotides line up with TRBD1. The CDR3 loop is CASSHRDRGRNEQFF. Written as DNA, the CDR3 is TGTGCCAGCAGCCACCGGGACAGGGGGCGAAATGAGCAGTTCTTC.